This T cell receptor beta chain was retrieved from a study of siplizumab effects on memory and regulatory T cells (dated by TCRdb to the late 2010s). For the wider study: Across seven to nine responder-stimulator pairs, paired mixed lymphocyte reactions were conducted with siplizumab at 1 ug/mL and without drug. The study examined how the anti-CD2 antibody siplizumab affects alloreactive T-cell subsets in allogeneic mixed lymphocyte reactions built from human PBMCs. The full study reports these points: Unstimulated naive T cells appeared to be more diverse than memory T cells, and naive cells seemed to make a substantial contribution to the alloresponse. Of the alloreactive CD4+ clones that could be mapped, the Treg-derived share averaged approximately 67% with siplizumab compared with roughly 25% in control reactions. The suppressive function of proliferating Tregs from siplizumab cultures was not functionally confirmed. Because sequences at frequencies below about 10^-5 were poorly captured, only a minor fraction of alloreactive clones could be mapped back to unstimulated subsets. For roughly 75-95% of proliferating CD4+ or CD8+ clones, no naive or memory phenotype could be assigned. Siplizumab significantly lowered the cumulative frequency of alloreactive sequences that could be traced to unstimulated CD4+ memory T cells.

Cells from the mixed lymphocyte reactions were cocultured for 5 to 7 days at 37 degrees C. Responder PBMCs were labelled with CFSE, stimulator PBMCs were labelled with Violet Dye, and the two were mixed at a 1:1 ratio. Sorted unstimulated T cells and proliferating T cells recovered from mixed lymphocyte reactions underwent TCRbeta CDR3 sequencing. Fresh whole blood from about 10 HLA-typed healthy donors served as the source for isolating PBMCs. After the mixed lymphocyte reaction, proliferating CFSE-low responder T cells were FACS-sorted for TCR sequencing. The CDR3 holds 14 amino acids from the cysteine to the phenylalanine. Solely the CDR3 DNA is kept, with 42 bases framed from the first base. CDR1 and CDR2 were assigned from the germline V gene (reference sequence) as SEHNR and FQNEAQ. The junction carries 11 bases between V and J, which are trimmed by 1 base and 5 bases respectively. This clone was observed at least ten times. No cognate antigen has been identified for it. No quality values exist for individual bases; no much larger clone is one base distant.

The library was prepared using the immunoSEQ multiplex PCR assay. Roughly 100,000 TCR templates per sample were assayed on the deep sequencing platform. Genomic DNA extracted from sorted T cells was used for TCRbeta CDR3 sequencing. As for the original processing: The R programming language was used for clonal analysis of TCRbeta CDR3 data. Comparing unstimulated samples against CFSE-low samples taken after the reaction was how alloreactive CD4+ and CD8+ clones were defined. Regulatory or non-regulatory origin of alloreactive CD4+ clones was assigned by matching sequences to the sorted unstimulated Treg and non-Treg repertoires. This immuneACCESS table, as held by TCRdb, lists in-frame sequences with V and J called but not all clones. Of the missing ones, under half trace to an unresolved V gene in checked studies; the others have no known cause. The DNA was the basis for D and trimming; V, J and clone size are from that table. The sample contains 20,000 or so clones, 44% of them found a single time. Approximately 5.7% of the sample lies in the top ten.

The sample was CFSE-low (dividing) CD4+ T cells sorted from an allogeneic mixed lymphocyte reaction. The source of this sequence is a human donor in good health; the cells came from an allogeneic mixed lymphocyte reaction. Some clones in this sample may be carry-over from other donors' samples. The V gene is TRBV7-9 and the J gene is TRBJ1-1; the D gene lacks a confident call. The CDR3 reads as follows: CASSLGYGVTEAFF. The DNA sequence is as follows: TGTGCCAGCAGCTTAGGTTATGGGGTGACTGAAGCTTTCTTT.